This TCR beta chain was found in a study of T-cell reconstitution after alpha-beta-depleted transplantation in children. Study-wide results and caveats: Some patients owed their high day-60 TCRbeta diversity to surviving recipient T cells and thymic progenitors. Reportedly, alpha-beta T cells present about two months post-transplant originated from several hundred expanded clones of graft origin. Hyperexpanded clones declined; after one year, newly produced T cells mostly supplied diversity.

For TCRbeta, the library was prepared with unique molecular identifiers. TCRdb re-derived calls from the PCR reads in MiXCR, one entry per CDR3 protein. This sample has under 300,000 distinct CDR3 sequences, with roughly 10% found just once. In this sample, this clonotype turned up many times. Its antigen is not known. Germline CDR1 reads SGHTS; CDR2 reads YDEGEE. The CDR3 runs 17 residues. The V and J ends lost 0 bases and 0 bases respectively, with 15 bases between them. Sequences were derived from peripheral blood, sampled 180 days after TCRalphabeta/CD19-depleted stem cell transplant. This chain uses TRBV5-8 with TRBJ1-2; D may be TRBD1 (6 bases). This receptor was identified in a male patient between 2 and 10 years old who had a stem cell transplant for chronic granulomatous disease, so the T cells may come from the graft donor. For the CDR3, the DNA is TGTGCCAGCAGCTTGGTTCGGGGGGCGAAGGCTAACTATGGCTACACCTTC. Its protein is CASSLVRGAKANYGYTF.